This entry concerns a single T cell receptor (beta chain). The data stem from a study of brain metastases from non-small cell lung cancer. Germline V CDR1 and CDR2: SGDLS, YYNGEE. Trimming removed 2 bases from V and 9 bases from J, with 9 bases in between. CDR3 size: 12 residues. Measured with immunoSEQ multiplex PCR; TCRdb has only the in-frame clones, and not every one. This sample has approximately 4,000 clones, with around four fifths found just once. Input material: tumor-adjacent normal tissue. This chain connects TRBV9 to TRBJ2-1; D tentatively fits TRBD1 or TRBD2 (5 bases each). The TCR sequence derives from a donor at least 40 years old with non-small cell lung cancer. CDR3 in DNA: TGTGCCAGCAGCGTCTCGGGGACTGAGCAGTTCTTC. Translating it yields CASSVSGTEQFF.